The clone carrying this T cell receptor (beta chain) was detected only a few times. Its matching antigen is unknown. The source of the sample is a study of T cell repertoires in cytomegalovirus infection. The CDR3 totals 16 residues. After removal of 3 bases from V and 4 bases from J, the junction contained 8 bases not matched to a gene. TCRdb analysed the reads with MiXCR anew, one entry per CDR3 protein. The sample yields about 830,000 distinct CDR3 sequences, 30% to 35% seen once. Source: cultured CD8+ T cells from PBMCs, taken from culture after CMV antigen stimulation. This chain links TRBV12-3 or TRBV12-4 with TRBJ2-3, with 9 bases lining up with TRBD2. The receptor was derived from a human donor in good health (CMV status not recorded). Some clones in this sample may be carry-over from other donors' samples. CDR3 sequence reads: CASSFPAGGQADTQYF. Written as DNA, the CDR3 is TGTGCCAGCAGTTTTCCCGCGGGGGGGCAGGCAGATACGCAGTATTTT.